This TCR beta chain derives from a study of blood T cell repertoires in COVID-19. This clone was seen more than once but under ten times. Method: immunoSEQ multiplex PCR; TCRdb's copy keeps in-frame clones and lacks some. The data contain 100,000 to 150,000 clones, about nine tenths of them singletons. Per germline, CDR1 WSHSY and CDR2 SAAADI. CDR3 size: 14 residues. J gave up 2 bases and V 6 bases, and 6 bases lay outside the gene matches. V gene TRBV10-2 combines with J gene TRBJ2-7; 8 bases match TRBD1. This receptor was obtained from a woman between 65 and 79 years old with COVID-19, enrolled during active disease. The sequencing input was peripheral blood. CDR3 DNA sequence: TGCGCCAGCAGGGGGGACAGGACAACCTACGAGCAGTACTTC. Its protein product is CASRGDRTTYEQYF.